Shown below are 16 T cell receptor beta chains from a single sample sequenced in a study of blood T cell repertoires in COVID-19. Generated by immunoSEQ multiplex PCR, the TCRdb table keeps only in-frame clones and is missing some. Found here are 85,000 to 110,000 clones, roughly nine tenths of them singletons; the top ten hold roughly 6.2%. Specimen: peripheral blood. These TCRs come from a human donor in a cohort sampled during active COVID-19.

The chain links TRBV5-1 to TRBJ1-1, with 11 positions matching TRBD1. Germline V gene data show CDR1 as SGHRS and CDR2 as YFSETQ. The CDR3 is made up of 17 amino acids. The V gene end was trimmed by 4 bases and the J gene end by 6 bases; junction bases not matched to a gene: 14. This CDR3 reads CASSPYGQGAFLSEAFF. The CDR3 region has the DNA TGCGCCAGCAGCCCCTATGGACAGGGGGCGTTTTTGTCTGAAGCTTTCTTT.

This chain connects TRBV9 to TRBJ1-1; 7 bases align to TRBD1. CDR1 is SGDLS, CDR2 YYNGEE, per germline. V was pared by 3 bases and J by 2 bases, with 7 bases of the junction left unmatched. CDR3 length: 15 residues. This CDR3 is CASSALTGPNTEAFF. The CDR3, as DNA: TGTGCCAGCAGCGCCCTGACAGGGCCCAACACTGAAGCTTTCTTT.

The chain carries TRBV13 and TRBJ2-7, with TRBD2 matching over 9 bases. The CDR3 has 16 residues. With V trimmed by 0 bases and J by 2 bases, 5 bases remained unmatched. Germline V gives CDR1 PRHDT, CDR2 FYEKMQ (reference sequence). This CDR3 reads CASSLGRASGAYEQYF. CDR3 in DNA: TGTGCCAGCAGCTTAGGCCGGGCTAGCGGGGCCTACGAGCAGTACTTC. Full variable domain (outside the CDR3, taken from reference TRBV13 and TRBJ2-7): AAGVIQSPRHLIKEKRETATLKCYPIPRHDTVYWYQQGPGQDPQFLISFYEKMQSDKGSIPDRFSAQQFSDYHSELNMSSLELGDSALYFCASSLGRASGAYEQYFGPGTRLTVT.

The chain carries TRBV10-3 and TRBJ2-7; 7 bases are a match to TRBD1. The CDR3 contains 15 residues. The J segment lost 2 bases and the V segment lost 3 bases, leaving 7 bases of the junction unmatched. CDR1 ENHRY and CDR2 SYGVKD come from the germline V gene. The CDR3 protein is CAISDRGQPPYEQYF. The CDR3 DNA follows: TGTGCCATCAGTGATCGGGGACAGCCTCCCTACGAGCAGTACTTC.

The chain is built from TRBV4-2 and TRBJ2-7; 7 bases align to TRBD2. The germline CDR1 and CDR2 sequences are LGHNA and YNFKEQ. V shed 1 base, J shed 5 bases, and the junction held 8 bases outside the gene matches. There are 15 residues in the CDR3. CDR3 bases: TGTGCCAGCAGCCAAGTTTTGGCGGGAGCGGACGAGCAGTACTTC. Its protein is CASSQVLAGADEQYF.

This clone was counted only a few times. V gene TRBV3-1 (or the pseudogene TRBV3-2) combines with J gene TRBJ2-7, with 10 bases identical to TRBD1. J was trimmed by 1 base and V by 4 bases; bases with no gene match: 10. CDR3 size: 17 residues. Germline CDR1 LGHDT, CDR2 YNNKEL (reference sequence). In DNA, the CDR3 is TGTGCCAGCAGCCTCAGGGTTCCGGGACAGGGGTCCTACGAGCAGTACTTC. Its protein is CASSLRVPGQGSYEQYF.

The chain couples TRBV19 to TRBJ2-5, with D possibly TRBD2 on 6 matching bases. V lost 6 bases and J lost 5, with 16 bases in between. Germline CDR1 and CDR2: LNHDA and SQIVND (reference sequence). The CDR3 runs 14 residues. DNA of the CDR3: TGTGCCAGTAGAACGAGAGCCGGAGGGGAGACCCAGTACTTC. This translates into CASRTRAGGETQYF.

The DNA for the CDR3 is TGTGCCAGCAGGCCGGGACAGGGGCGGACTGAAGCTTTCTTT. Encoded protein: CASRPGQGRTEAFF. The chain couples TRBV6-1 to TRBJ1-1, with 10 bases lining up with TRBD1. Germline V gene sequence: CDR1 MNHNS, CDR2 SASEGT. Trimming cost V 6 bases and J 5 bases; bases outside gene matches: 6. The CDR3 has 14 amino acids.

This clone was detected only once. This sample includes further DNA sequences coding for the same CDR3. The chain combines TRBV11-3 with TRBJ2-5; a possible D gene is TRBD2 (6 bases). V was cut by 1 base and J by 3 bases, with 12 bases left in between. The CDR3 consists of 15 residues. In germline, CDR1 is SGHNT, CDR2 YENEEA. The CDR3 spells CASSLATSGEETQYF. Here the CDR3 DNA reads TGTGCCAGCAGCTTAGCGACTAGTGGGGAAGAGACCCAGTACTTC.

A note on this clone: Other DNA sequences in the same sample also yield this CDR3. The chain links TRBV3-1 (or the pseudogene TRBV3-2) to TRBJ2-5; a possible D gene is TRBD1 (6 bases). V lost 1 base, J lost 4 bases, and 16 bases lay in between. Germline CDR1 LGHDT, CDR2 YNNKEL (reference sequence). The CDR3 spans 16 residues. The CDR3 DNA follows: TGTGCCAGCAGCCAAGCCGGGACACCCGGAGGAGAGACCCAGTACTTC. It specifies CASSQAGTPGGETQYF.

This sequence joins TRBV6-4 and TRBJ1-4, with 7 bases fitting TRBD1. The CDR3 sequence is 15 residues long. With V trimmed by 0 bases and J by 8 bases, 6 bases remained unmatched. Germline values: CDR1 MRHNA, CDR2 SNTAGT. The CDR3 region has the DNA TGTGCCAGCAGTGACTCGGACAGGAGAGGGGAAAAACTGTTTTTT. This sequence encodes CASSDSDRRGEKLFF.

V gene TRBV7-2 combines with J gene TRBJ2-1; possibly TRBD2 for D (7 bases). V lost 1 base to trimming and J lost 9 bases, with 13 bases between them. Per the germline V gene, CDR1 is SGHTA and CDR2 is FQGNSA. The CDR3 extends over 14 amino acids. CDR3 DNA: TGTGCCAGCAGCTTAGAGGGAGGGGGTAGTGAGCAGTTCTTC. Protein product: CASSLEGGGSEQFF.

The chain carries TRBV12-3 or TRBV12-4 and TRBJ2-3; TRBD2 aligns across 8 bases. With 6 bases clipped from V and 4 bases from J, the junction kept 3 bases outside the gene matches. The CDR3 sequence is 13 residues long. DNA of the CDR3: TGTGCCAGCAGGAAGCGGGGGTCAGATACGCAGTATTTT. It specifies CASRKRGSDTQYF.

The chain employs TRBV29-1 and TRBJ1-2; a weak D match, TRBD1 (5 bases). This CDR3 has 15 amino acids. Germline CDR1 reads SQVTM; CDR2 reads ANQGSEA. Trimming took off 1 base at V and 7 bases at J, with 19 bases between the two ends. The CDR3 nucleotides are TGCAGCGTTGAAGGTGGGGTCAGGGCGCGGAGTGGCTACACCTTC. The encoded protein is CSVEGGVRARSGYTF.

V usage is TRBV29-1 and J usage is TRBJ2-7; a possible D gene is TRBD1 (7 bases). This CDR3 is built from 13 residues. CDR1 is SQVTM and CDR2 is ANQGSEA in the germline V gene. V gave up 6 bases and J gave up 2 bases, with 14 bases separating them. This chain's CDR3 is CSVGGGQAYEQYF. Written as DNA, the CDR3 is TGCAGCGTCGGGGGAGGACAGGCCTACGAGCAGTACTTC.

The chain joins TRBV9 to TRBJ2-7; D is perhaps TRBD1 (6 bases). The CDR3 is 14 amino acids. CDR1 and CDR2 (germline): SGDLS, YYNGEE. Deletions cut 0 bases from V and 5 bases from J, with 12 bases between. CDR3 protein: CASSVEGTNNEQYF. The CDR3 DNA follows: TGTGCCAGCAGCGTAGAGGGGACAAACAACGAGCAGTACTTC. The entire variable domain, with the rest obtained from reference TRBV9 and TRBJ2-7, is as follows: DSGVTQTPKHLITATGQRVTLRCSPRSGDLSVYWYQQSLDQGLQFLIQYYNGEERAKGNILERFSAQQFPDLHSELNLSSLELGDSALYFCASSVEGTNNEQYFGPGTRLTVT.